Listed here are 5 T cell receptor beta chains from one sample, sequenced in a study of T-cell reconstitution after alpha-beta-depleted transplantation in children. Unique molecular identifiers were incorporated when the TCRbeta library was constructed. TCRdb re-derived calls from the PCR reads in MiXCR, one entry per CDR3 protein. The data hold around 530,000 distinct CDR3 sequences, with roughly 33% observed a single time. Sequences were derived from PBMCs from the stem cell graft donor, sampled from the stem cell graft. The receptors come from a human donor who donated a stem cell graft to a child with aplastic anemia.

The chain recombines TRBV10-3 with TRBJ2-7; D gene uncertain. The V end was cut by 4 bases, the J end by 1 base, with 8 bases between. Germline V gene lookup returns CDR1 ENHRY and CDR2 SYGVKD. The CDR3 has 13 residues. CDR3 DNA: TGTGCCATCAGTGTGTCAGAATCCTACGAGCAGTACGTC. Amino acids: CAISVSESYEQYV.

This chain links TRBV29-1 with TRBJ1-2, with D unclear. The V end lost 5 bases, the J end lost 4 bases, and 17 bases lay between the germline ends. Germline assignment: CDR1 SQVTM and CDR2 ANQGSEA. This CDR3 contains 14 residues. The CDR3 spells CSVLRTRPPYGYTF. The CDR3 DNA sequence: TGCAGCGTTCTTCGCACACGCCCTCCCTATGGCTACACCTTC.

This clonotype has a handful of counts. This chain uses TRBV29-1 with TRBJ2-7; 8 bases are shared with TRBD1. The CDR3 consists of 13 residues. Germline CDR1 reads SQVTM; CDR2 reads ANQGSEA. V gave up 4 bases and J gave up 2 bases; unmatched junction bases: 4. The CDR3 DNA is TGCAGCGTTGTGACGGACAGGGCCTACGAGCAGTACTTC. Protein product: CSVVTDRAYEQYF.

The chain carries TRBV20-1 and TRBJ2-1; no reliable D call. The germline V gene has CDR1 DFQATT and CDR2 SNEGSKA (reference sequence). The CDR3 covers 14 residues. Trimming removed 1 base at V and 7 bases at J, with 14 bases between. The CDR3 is CSARGPIATNEQFF. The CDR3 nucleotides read TGCAGTGCTAGAGGACCTATAGCAACGAATGAGCAGTTCTTC.

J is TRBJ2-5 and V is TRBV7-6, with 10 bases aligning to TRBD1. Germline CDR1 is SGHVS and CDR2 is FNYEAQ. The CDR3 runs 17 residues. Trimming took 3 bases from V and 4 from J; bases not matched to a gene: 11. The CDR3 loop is CASSFRVTRDRGETQYF. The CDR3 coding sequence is TGTGCCAGCAGCTTTAGAGTGACAAGGGACAGGGGAGAGACCCAGTACTTC.